This T cell receptor (beta chain) comes out of a study of beta chain features in type 1 diabetes. Study summary: Patients looked much like healthy donors when it came to age, gender and cell yields.

The study, taken as a whole, reports: The naive, central memory and Treg TCRB repertoires showed an apparent similarity that was greater among patients than among healthy donors. The study found fewer insertions and more deletions at VDJ junctions in type 1 diabetes patients.

Germline V lookup: CDR1 SGHNT, CDR2 YYREEE (reference sequence). This CDR3 contains 14 residues. V lost 0 bases and J lost 1, with 7 bases in between. This clone was seen more than once but under ten times. Its antigen remains unknown. The whole isolated RNA underwent reverse transcription, so sequencing captured expressed TCRB transcripts. Produced via immunoSEQ multiplex PCR; TCRdb's table is partial and in-frame only. The data show about 290,000 clones, about 8% seen once. Each of the CD4+ naive, central memory, regulatory and stem cell-like memory populations was sorted via CD45RO/CCR7/CD25/CD127/CD95/CD27.

The source material was central memory CD4+ T cells from blood. This rearrangement joins TRBV5-4 to TRBJ1-1; D is perhaps TRBD1 (5 bases). This TCR was sampled from a woman under 30 in good health. CDR3 DNA sequence: TGTGCCAGCAGCTTGGCAGGGACGAACACTGAAGCTTTCTTT. Translation: CASSLAGTNTEAFF. Combining the CDR3 with reference TRBV5-4 and TRBJ1-1 gives the whole variable domain ETGVTQSPTHLIKTRGQQVTLRCSSQSGHNTVSWYQQALGQGPQFIFQYYREEENGRGNFPPRFSGLQFPNYSSELNVNALELDDSALYLCASSLAGTNTEAFFGQGTRLTVV.